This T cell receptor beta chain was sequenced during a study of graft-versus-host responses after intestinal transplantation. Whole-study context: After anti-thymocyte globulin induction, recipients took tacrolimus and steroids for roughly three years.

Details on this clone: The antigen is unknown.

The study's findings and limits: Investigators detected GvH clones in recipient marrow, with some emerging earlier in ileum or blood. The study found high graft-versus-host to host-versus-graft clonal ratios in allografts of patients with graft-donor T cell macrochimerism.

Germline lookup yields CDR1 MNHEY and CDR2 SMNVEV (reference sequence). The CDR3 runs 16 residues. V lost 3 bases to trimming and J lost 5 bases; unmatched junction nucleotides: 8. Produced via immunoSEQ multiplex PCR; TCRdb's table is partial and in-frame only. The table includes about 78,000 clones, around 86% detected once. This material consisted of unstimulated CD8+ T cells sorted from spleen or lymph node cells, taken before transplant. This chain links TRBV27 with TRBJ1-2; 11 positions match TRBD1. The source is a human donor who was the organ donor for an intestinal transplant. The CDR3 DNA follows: TGTGCCAGCAGTTTCCAGGGACAGGGGGGGATTTATGGCTACACCTTC. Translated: CASSFQGQGGIYGYTF.